The 21 T cell receptor beta chains below come from one sample, sequenced in a study of blood T cells in healthy people across ages. Primers used in a second PCR of about 6 to 11 cycles were a sample-barcoded 5' primer and a J-beta primer mix. MiXCR was run by TCRdb on the 5' RACE reads, yielding one entry per CDR3 protein. The table includes around 500,000 distinct CDR3 sequences, more than 45% detected once. Material for sequencing was blood. The receptors shown here come from a man older than 75 in good health.

V is TRBV7-2 and J is TRBJ1-4; D gene uncertain. Germline V gene sequence: CDR1 SGHTA, CDR2 FQGNSA. The CDR3 loop spans 14 amino acids. The germline V and J ends were trimmed by 1 base and 5 bases, with 8 bases remaining between them. The CDR3 is CASSLGGANEKLFF. In DNA form, the CDR3 reads TGTGCCAGCAGCTTAGGTGGCGCGAATGAAAAACTGTTTTTT.

This clonotype was detected ten times or more. The chain recombines TRBV6-5 with TRBJ2-7; D possibly uses TRBD1 or TRBD2 (5 bases each). The germline V and J ends were trimmed by 6 bases and 3 bases, with 12 bases remaining between them. The V gene's germline CDR1 is MNHEY and CDR2 SVGAGI. The CDR3 loop spans 13 amino acids. The CDR3 DNA reads as TGTGCCAGCAGCAGGGACCGTAACTACGAGCAGTACTTC. Protein product: CASSRDRNYEQYF.

This clonotype appeared many times. The chain carries TRBV6-5 and TRBJ1-1, with D unresolved. The CDR3 loop spans 13 amino acids. V lost 6 bases and J 3 bases, leaving 11 bases between the germline ends. Germline CDR1 reads MNHEY; CDR2 reads SVGAGI. The CDR3 DNA follows: TGTGCCAGCAGCCTCCAGCGGGACACTGAAGCTTTCTTT. Translated, it gives CASSLQRDTEAFF.

V and J are TRBV20-1 and TRBJ1-1; TRBD1 matches 9 bases. The V and J ends lost 4 bases and 1 base, in that order; junction bases with no gene match: 4. The CDR3 loop spans 14 amino acids. Germline assignment: CDR1 DFQATT and CDR2 SNEGSKA (reference sequence). The CDR3 sequence: CSAMTGGGNTEAFF. The CDR3 DNA sequence: TGCAGTGCTATGACAGGGGGTGGGAACACTGAAGCTTTCTTT.

Regarding this clonotype: A clone one base away is much larger, so this may be a read error. The gene calls are TRBV7-9 and TRBJ2-6; D is uncertain. V was shortened by 11 bases and J by 4 bases, with 24 bases between the two germline ends. The CDR3 has 17 residues. From germline, CDR1 is SEHNR and CDR2 FQNEAQ (reference sequence). The CDR3 region has the DNA TGTGCCGGCACTAACCAGGCGAATATGGGGGGGGCCAACGTCCTGACTTTC. It yields the protein CAGTNQANMGGANVLTF.

The chain joins TRBV20-1 to TRBJ2-5, with D tentatively TRBD2 (5 bases). The germline V gene has CDR1 DFQATT and CDR2 SNEGSKA (reference sequence). The CDR3 runs 14 residues. The V end was cut by 3 bases, the J end by 1 base, with 12 bases between. CDR3 DNA: TGCAGTGCTAGTCCCTCTAGCAGCCAAGAGACCCAGTACTTC. It is translated as CSASPSSSQETQYF.

V usage is TRBV25-1 and J usage is TRBJ1-2; D remains unclear. CDR3 length equals 12 residues. Deletions cut 3 bases from V and 4 bases from J, with 6 bases between. The germline V gene encodes CDR1 MGHDK and CDR2 SYGVNS. The CDR3 is CASSESVYGYTF. The CDR3 nucleotides read TGTGCCAGCAGTGAGAGCGTCTATGGCTACACCTTC.

The V gene is TRBV7-2, the J gene TRBJ2-7; 7 bases agree with TRBD2. V lost 3 bases and J lost 5; bases outside the gene matches: 10. Germline-derived CDR1 and CDR2 are SGHTA and FQGNSA. CDR3 length: 15 amino acids. The CDR3 DNA is TGTGCCAGCAGCTTGAACGGGCTAGCGGTCGACGAGCAGTACTTC. It codes for CASSLNGLAVDEQYF. Supplemented by reference TRBV7-2 and TRBJ2-7, the full variable domain reads GAGVSQSPSNKVTEKGKDVELRCDPISGHTALYWYRQSLGQGLEFLIYFQGNSAPDKSGLPSDRFSAERTGGSVSTLTIQRTQQEDSAVYLCASSLNGLAVDEQYFGPGTRLTVT.

There are a few counts of this clonotype. The V call is TRBV6-5, the J call TRBJ1-1, with 7 bases aligning to TRBD1. The germline V gene encodes CDR1 MNHEY and CDR2 SVGAGI. V was pared by 5 bases and J by 2 bases, with 8 bases of the junction left unmatched. There are 15 residues in the CDR3. CDR3 nucleotide sequence: TGTGCCAGCAGTAACGACAGGGCCTCTAACACTGAAGCTTTCTTT. This gives the protein CASSNDRASNTEAFF.

The chain is built from TRBV29-1 and TRBJ2-2; TRBD2 is a possible D gene (5 bases). The CDR3 totals 15 residues. CDR1 and CDR2 from the germline V gene are SQVTM and ANQGSEA. Trimming left V 7 bases short and J 1 base short, with 16 bases between. The CDR3 protein is CSAIPVGENTGELFF. The CDR3 bases are TGCAGCGCCATTCCTGTCGGGGAGAACACCGGGGAGCTGTTTTTT.

This clonotype was picked up many times. The chain carries TRBV25-1 and TRBJ2-1; D unresolved. This CDR3 is 13 amino acids long. The V gene lost 3 bases and the J gene lost 5 bases, with 8 bases spanning the gap. Germline assignment: CDR1 MGHDK and CDR2 SYGVNS. CDR3 sequence: CASSEPPNNEQFF. In nucleotides, the CDR3 is TGTGCCAGCAGTGAGCCACCCAACAATGAGCAGTTCTTC.

V and J are TRBV6-6 and TRBJ2-2; D remains unclear. This CDR3 spans 14 amino acids. V lost 2 bases and J 5 bases, leaving 9 bases between the germline ends. Germline V gene sequence: CDR1 MNHNY, CDR2 SVGAGI (reference sequence). The CDR3 coding sequence is TGTGCCAGCAGTTACGGGCAACTAACCGGGGAGCTGTTTTTT. Its translation is CASSYGQLTGELFF.

This clonotype occurred a few times. The V call is TRBV20-1, the J call TRBJ1-5, with a tentative D call TRBD1 (6 bases). The CDR3 extends over 14 amino acids. Germline V gives CDR1 DFQATT, CDR2 SNEGSKA (reference sequence). Trimming removed 1 base from V and 6 bases from J, with 13 bases in between. The CDR3 DNA sequence: TGCAGTGCTAGAGTAGGGGGGCCGAGTCAGCCCCAGCATTTT. Translating it yields CSARVGGPSQPQHF.

This sequence joins TRBV9 and TRBJ2-1; D is perhaps TRBD1 (6 bases). Germline CDR1 SGDLS, CDR2 YYNGEE. The V end lost 0 bases, the J end lost 12 bases, and 7 bases lay between the germline ends. This CDR3 spans 11 amino acids. The CDR3 DNA follows: TGTGCCAGCAGCGTAGGGGGGCGGCAGTTCTTC. Translated, it gives CASSVGGRQFF.

In its sample, this clonotype was seen a few times. V and J are TRBV6-6 and TRBJ1-2; D gene unclear. The CDR3 contains 11 residues. The germline gives CDR1 MNHNY, CDR2 SVGAGI (reference sequence). The germline V and J ends were trimmed by 5 bases and 13 bases, with 14 bases remaining between them. Written as DNA, the CDR3 is TGTGCCAGCAGTCCCCCGGGCGGCGGCACCTTC. Protein product: CASSPPGGGTF.

The chain uses TRBV20-1 and TRBJ2-1; tentatively, D is TRBD2 (6 bases). Germline loops: CDR1 DFQATT, CDR2 SNEGSKA (reference sequence). The CDR3 extends over 13 amino acids. The V and J ends lost 6 bases and 0 bases respectively, with 9 bases between them. This chain's CDR3 is CSAPRDSYNEQFF. The CDR3, as DNA: TGCAGTGCACCGCGGGACTCCTACAATGAGCAGTTCTTC.

This sequence joins TRBV5-6 and TRBJ1-6; tentatively, D is TRBD1 (6 bases). Germline V gives CDR1 SGHDT, CDR2 YYEEEE. The CDR3 is 14 amino acids. Trimming pared 5 bases from V and 7 bases from J, leaving 13 bases between. The CDR3: CASRPWGLNSPLHF. CDR3 coding DNA: TGTGCCAGCAGACCCTGGGGGCTCAATTCACCCCTCCACTTT.

This clonotype occurred once. V and J are TRBV20-1 and TRBJ2-7; 9 nucleotides align to TRBD1. The CDR3 contains 15 residues. Per germline, CDR1 DFQATT and CDR2 SNEGSKA (reference sequence). V trimming: 6 bases; J trimming: 2 bases; junction bases outside the gene matches: 11. For the CDR3, the DNA is TGCAGTGCGGGGGACCCGGGACAGGGCGCCTACGAGCAGTACTTC. The encoded protein is CSAGDPGQGAYEQYF.

The V gene is TRBV9, the J gene TRBJ2-2; D call uncertain. Germline lookup yields CDR1 SGDLS and CDR2 YYNGEE. The CDR3 covers 14 residues. The V gene lost 2 bases and the J gene lost 3 bases, with 8 bases spanning the gap. The CDR3 loop is CASSVSGDTGELFF. As DNA, the CDR3 is TGTGCCAGCAGCGTGAGTGGGGACACCGGGGAGCTGTTTTTT. The variable domain in full, completed from reference TRBV9 and TRBJ2-2, reads DSGVTQTPKHLITATGQRVTLRCSPRSGDLSVYWYQQSLDQGLQFLIQYYNGEERAKGNILERFSAQQFPDLHSELNLSSLELGDSALYFCASSVSGDTGELFFGEGSRLTVL.

The chain recombines TRBV6-6 with TRBJ1-2, with D possibly matching TRBD1 (6 bases). There are 13 residues in the CDR3. Germline V gives CDR1 MNHNY, CDR2 SVGAGI (reference sequence). With 0 bases removed from V and 6 bases from J, the gap between germline ends came to 8 bases. In DNA form, the CDR3 reads TGTGCCAGCAGTTACTCGGGGGGCGATGGCTACACCTTC. This gives the protein CASSYSGGDGYTF.

This clonotype was picked up a small number of times. The chain is built from TRBV6-2 or TRBV6-3 and TRBJ2-1, with TRBD1 matching over 11 bases. There are 17 residues in the CDR3. V gave up 1 base and J gave up 5 bases; unmatched junction bases: 7. Per the germline V gene, CDR1 is MNHEY and CDR2 is SVGEGT. In DNA form, the CDR3 reads TGTGCCAGCAGTTACTTAAGAGGGACAGGGGGTGACAATGAGCAGTTCTTC. Translation gives CASSYLRGTGGDNEQFF.